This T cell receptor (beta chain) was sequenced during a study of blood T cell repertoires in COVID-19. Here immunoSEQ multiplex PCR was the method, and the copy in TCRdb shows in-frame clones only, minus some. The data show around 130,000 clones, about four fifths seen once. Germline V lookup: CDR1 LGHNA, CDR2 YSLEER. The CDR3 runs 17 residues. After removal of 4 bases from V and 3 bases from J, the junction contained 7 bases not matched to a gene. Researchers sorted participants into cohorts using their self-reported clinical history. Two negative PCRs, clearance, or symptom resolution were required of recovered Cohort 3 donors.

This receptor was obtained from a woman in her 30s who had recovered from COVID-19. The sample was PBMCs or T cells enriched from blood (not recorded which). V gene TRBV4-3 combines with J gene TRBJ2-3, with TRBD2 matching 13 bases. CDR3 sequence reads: CASSLSTSGRWTDTQYF. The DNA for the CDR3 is TGCGCCAGCAGCCTCTCGACTAGCGGGAGGTGGACAGATACGCAGTATTTT.